The 30 T cell receptor beta chains given below trace back to one sample, sequenced in a study of T cells in Graves' hyperthyroidism and ophthalmopathy. Researchers took RNA transcripts and amplified the TCR beta CDR3 regions from them. HTBI primers were employed in a first-round RT-PCR of the TCR CDR3. TCRdb called the multiplex PCR reads again in MiXCR, with one record for every CDR3 protein. The table records about 150,000 distinct CDR3 sequences, approximately 20% of them present only once. Sample: blood. The receptors were sampled from a woman aged 45-65 years with Graves' hyperthyroidism that later progressed to Graves' ophthalmopathy.

Ten or more counts support this clonotype. The chain couples TRBV10-3 to TRBJ1-4; 8 bases align to TRBD1. Trimming at V came to 3 bases and at J to 8 bases, leaving 5 bases not matched to a gene. Germline-derived CDR1 and CDR2 are ENHRY and SYGVKD. This CDR3 is built from 14 residues. CDR3: CAISDPNRGEKLFF. CDR3 DNA: TGTGCCATCAGTGATCCGAACAGGGGGGAAAAACTGTTTTTT.

This clonotype was recorded at least ten times. V and J are TRBV20-1 and TRBJ2-1, with 7 bases fitting TRBD1. Germline assignment: CDR1 DFQATT and CDR2 SNEGSKA (reference sequence). Trimming removed 6 bases from V and 5 bases from J; junction bases left unmatched: 16. The CDR3 is made up of 16 amino acids. The CDR3 coding sequence is TGCAGTGCCAGAAAACCCGGGACAGCTCACAACAATGAGCAGTTCTTC. Translated, it gives CSARKPGTAHNNEQFF.

The chain has TRBV20-1 and TRBJ2-6; D remains ambiguous. Germline CDR1 is DFQATT and CDR2 is SNEGSKA (reference sequence). The CDR3 has 15 residues. V was cut by 2 bases and J by 2 bases, with 10 bases left in between. CDR3 DNA: TGCAGTGCTAGATTAGGTGGCGCTGGGGCCAACGTCCTGACTTTC. Residues: CSARLGGAGANVLTF.

The chain is built from TRBV2 and TRBJ2-1; TRBD2 agrees at 14 bases. V lost 11 bases to trimming and J lost 8 bases; unmatched junction nucleotides: 8. Per germline, CDR1 SNHLY and CDR2 FYNNEI. CDR3 size: 14 residues. The CDR3 DNA follows: TGTGCCCTTCAGACTAGCGGGGGGGCAGATGAGCAGTTCTTC. Translating gives CALQTSGGADEQFF.

The CDR3 nucleotides are TGTGCCAGCAGAGGACAGCACACTGAAGCTTTCTTT. This encodes CASRGQHTEAFF. The rearrangement links TRBV28 to TRBJ1-1; D perhaps matches TRBD1 (6 bases). Germline V gene data show CDR1 as MDHEN and CDR2 as SYDVKM. Deletions cut 6 bases from V and 3 bases from J, with 8 bases between. The CDR3 is 12 residues long.

In its sample, this clonotype was seen many times. V is TRBV11-2 and J is TRBJ2-7; 15 positions agree with TRBD2. Germline lookup yields CDR1 SGHAT and CDR2 FQNNGV. J gave up 6 bases and V 1 base, and 7 bases lay outside the gene matches. The CDR3 is made up of 17 amino acids. The CDR3 spells CASSLGGLAGGSGEQYF. The DNA of the CDR3 is TGTGCCAGCAGCTTAGGAGGACTAGCGGGGGGGAGTGGCGAGCAGTACTTC.

In this sample, this clonotype turned up many times. The J gene is TRBJ2-1, the V gene TRBV29-1, with 14 bases fitting TRBD2. With V trimmed by 1 base and J by 0 bases, 8 bases remained unmatched. The CDR3 sequence is 19 residues long. Germline CDR1 and CDR2: SQVTM and ANQGSEA. CDR3: CSVEGGGLAGVNSYNEQFF. The CDR3 coding sequence is TGCAGCGTTGAAGGAGGGGGACTAGCGGGAGTCAACTCCTACAATGAGCAGTTCTTC.

This clonotype has just a few counts. This chain uses TRBV5-4 with TRBJ2-5; tentatively, D is TRBD1 or TRBD2 (5 bases each). This CDR3 spans 16 amino acids. Per the germline V gene, CDR1 is SGHNT and CDR2 is YYREEE (reference sequence). V was trimmed by 0 bases and J by 5 bases, leaving 17 bases between them. The CDR3 region has the DNA TGTGCCAGCAGCTTGGATTTCGGGAAAGGGGCTGAGACCCAGTACTTC. It specifies CASSLDFGKGAETQYF.

This clonotype was counted at least ten times. This chain connects TRBV18 to TRBJ1-4, with a weak D call TRBD1 (6 bases). The CDR3 length is 18 residues. CDR1 and CDR2 (germline): KGHSH, LQKENI. V gave up 4 bases and J gave up 0 bases, with 18 bases separating them. The CDR3 spells CASSLDRLGAATNEKLFF. CDR3 nucleotides: TGTGCCAGCTCACTTGACAGGTTGGGAGCTGCAACTAATGAAAAACTGTTTTTT.

The V call is TRBV5-5, the J call TRBJ1-3; perhaps TRBD1 as D (5 bases). Germline V gene data show CDR1 as SGHKS and CDR2 as YYEKEE (reference sequence). Between the trimmed V and J ends, which lost 2 bases and 0 bases, there was a span of 9 bases. CDR3 size: 15 residues. CDR3 sequence: CASSLETVSGNTIYF. CDR3 DNA: TGTGCCAGCAGCTTAGAGACAGTCTCTGGAAACACCATATATTTT.

The chain is built from TRBV7-9 and TRBJ2-3; possibly TRBD2 for D (5 bases). From germline, CDR1 is SEHNR and CDR2 FQNEAQ (reference sequence). V was trimmed by 5 bases and J by 0 bases, leaving 12 bases between them. There are 15 residues in the CDR3. CDR3 protein: CASSPGRASTDTQYF. The CDR3 bases are TGTGCCAGCAGCCCTGGGCGGGCCAGCACAGATACGCAGTATTTT.

This clonotype was recorded at least ten times. The V gene is TRBV29-1, the J gene TRBJ2-1; D unclear. The CDR3 sequence is 11 residues long. The germline V gene encodes CDR1 SQVTM and CDR2 ANQGSEA. The germline V and J ends were trimmed by 6 bases and 4 bases, with 7 bases remaining between them. CDR3 loop: CSVYSYNEQFF. The CDR3 DNA follows: TGCAGCGTGTACAGTTACAATGAGCAGTTCTTC.

V usage is TRBV3-1 and J usage is TRBJ1-1; D uncertain. Germline V gene sequence: CDR1 LGHDT, CDR2 YNNKEL (reference sequence). V lost 8 bases and J lost 0, with 10 bases in between. The CDR3 is 13 residues long. CDR3 coding DNA: TGTGCCAGCTCACCTGATATGAACACTGAAGCTTTCTTT. Translation: CASSPDMNTEAFF.

This clonotype was seen a handful of times. This rearrangement joins TRBV4-1 to TRBJ2-2; TRBD2 might be the D (6 bases). Germline CDR1 reads MGHRA; CDR2 reads YSYEKL. Trimming stripped 7 bases from V and 8 bases from J, with 20 bases between. The CDR3 runs to 15 residues. Here the CDR3 reads CASTLQDYLGGELFF. Here the CDR3 DNA reads TGCGCCAGCACTCTTCAGGACTACCTGGGAGGGGAGCTGTTTTTT.

At least ten counts were recorded for this clonotype. J is TRBJ2-7 and V is TRBV13, with a tentative D call TRBD2 (5 bases). Trimming stripped 5 bases from V and 2 bases from J, with 13 bases between. This CDR3 contains 14 residues. CDR1 PRHDT and CDR2 FYEKMQ come from the germline V gene (reference sequence). This chain's CDR3 is CASSLGLATYEQYF. CDR3 nucleotide sequence: TGTGCCAGCAGCCTCGGACTGGCCACCTACGAGCAGTACTTC.

This clonotype was seen at least ten times. The V and J genes are TRBV20-1 and TRBJ2-1; D is possibly TRBD1 (6 bases). Trimming left V 6 bases short and J 4 bases short, with 10 bases between. The CDR3 loop spans 12 amino acids. The V gene's germline CDR1 is DFQATT and CDR2 SNEGSKA (reference sequence). The CDR3 DNA sequence: TGCAGTGCCTCGACAGGTTACAATGAGCAGTTCTTC. This gives the protein CSASTGYNEQFF.

Many counts were recorded for this clonotype. The V and J genes are TRBV5-8 and TRBJ2-1; TRBD2 matches 9 bases. Per germline, CDR1 SGHTS and CDR2 YDEGEE. The CDR3 loop spans 14 amino acids. The trim removed 4 bases at V and 7 bases at J, leaving 6 bases unmatched. The CDR3 region is CASSRGRAENEQFF. In DNA, the CDR3 is TGTGCCAGCAGCCGCGGGAGGGCCGAGAATGAGCAGTTCTTC.

This clonotype was recorded many times. V gene TRBV12-3 or TRBV12-4 combines with J gene TRBJ1-1; D not resolved. The CDR3 is 13 amino acids. V was clipped by 7 bases and J by 0 bases, with 9 bases between them. The chain's CDR3 is CASTLGMNTEAFF. In nucleotides, the CDR3 is TGTGCCAGCACCTTGGGGATGAACACTGAAGCTTTCTTT.

The J gene is TRBJ1-5, the V gene TRBV6-1, with 7 positions matching TRBD1. CDR1 MNHNS and CDR2 SASEGT come from the germline V gene. This CDR3 region has 16 residues. V lost 3 bases to trimming and J lost 4 bases; unmatched junction nucleotides: 9. The CDR3 spells CASSEIIGTANQPQHF. The CDR3 DNA sequence: TGTGCCAGCAGTGAGATCATTGGGACAGCTAATCAGCCCCAGCATTTT.

This sequence joins TRBV15 and TRBJ1-1; 10 nucleotides agree with TRBD1. The V gene's germline CDR1 is LNHNV and CDR2 YYDKDF (reference sequence). This CDR3 has 16 amino acids. Germline trimming cut 1 base from V and 1 base from J; bases unmatched to any gene: 3. The chain's CDR3 is CATSRGGQGGNTEAFF. DNA for the CDR3: TGTGCCACCAGCAGAGGAGGACAGGGGGGGAACACTGAAGCTTTCTTT.

This clonotype has just a few counts. The CDR3 DNA is TGTGCCAGCAGTAAGCACGGACAGGGGGGGAACACTGAAGCTTTCTTT. It specifies CASSKHGQGGNTEAFF. The chain has TRBV28 and TRBJ1-1; TRBD1 aligns across 10 bases. The CDR3 is made up of 16 amino acids. Unmatched junction bases numbered 7, after V lost 5 bases and J lost 1 base. The germline V gene encodes CDR1 MDHEN and CDR2 SYDVKM.

This clonotype showed up many times. The chain combines TRBV30 with TRBJ2-1; D is ambiguous. This CDR3 has 14 amino acids. Germline CDR1 reads GTSNPN; CDR2 reads SVGIG (reference sequence). The V and J ends lost 0 bases and 1 base respectively, with 7 bases between them. CDR3 protein: CAWSVSHSYNEQFF. In DNA, the CDR3 is TGTGCCTGGAGTGTCTCGCATTCCTACAATGAGCAGTTCTTC.

This rearrangement joins TRBV7-2 to TRBJ1-1, with a weak D call TRBD1 (6 bases). Trimming left V 2 bases short and J 1 base short, with 11 bases between. CDR3 length: 15 amino acids. CDR1 and CDR2 (germline): SGHTA, FQGNSA. The DNA of the CDR3 is TGTGCCAGCAGCTTATTTCAGGGGTCGAACACTGAAGCTTTCTTT. It is translated as CASSLFQGSNTEAFF.

The chain couples TRBV7-2 to TRBJ1-2; D gene uncertain. The CDR3 loop spans 14 amino acids. V lost 5 bases, J lost 8 bases, and 18 bases lay in between. Germline V gene sequence: CDR1 SGHTA, CDR2 FQGNSA. The CDR3 DNA reads as TGTGCCAGCAGCCTCGAGTCGGTGTCGGGGGGCTACACCTTC. The encoded protein is CASSLESVSGGYTF.

This clonotype was detected many times. This chain connects TRBV3-1 to TRBJ2-3; D is unclear. V lost 6 bases and J lost 0, with 4 bases in between. CDR3 length: 12 amino acids. The germline V gene encodes CDR1 LGHDT and CDR2 YNNKEL (reference sequence). The CDR3 sequence: CASSTSTDTQYF. CDR3 coding DNA: TGTGCCAGCAGTACTAGCACAGATACGCAGTATTTT.

The J gene is TRBJ1-2, the V gene TRBV11-2; D is perhaps TRBD1 (6 bases). The germline V and J ends were trimmed by 7 bases and 8 bases, with 20 bases remaining between them. The CDR3 spans 14 residues. In germline, CDR1 is SGHAT, CDR2 FQNNGV. DNA of the CDR3: TGTGCCAGCAAGAGTGGCCGCGGGGGCGCGGGCTACACCTTC. Its translation is CASKSGRGGAGYTF.

This clonotype was found many times. V gene TRBV27 combines with J gene TRBJ2-7; TRBD2 aligns across 13 bases. Trimming at V came to 7 bases and at J to 5 bases, leaving 17 bases not matched to a gene. Germline CDR1 reads MNHEY; CDR2 reads SMNVEV (reference sequence). The CDR3 consists of 18 residues. CDR3 loop: CASKAPKMRTSGSDEQYF. The CDR3 nucleotides read TGTGCCAGCAAGGCGCCCAAGATGAGGACTAGCGGGAGCGACGAGCAGTACTTC.

The V and J genes are TRBV6-1 and TRBJ2-7, with 8 bases identical to TRBD1. This CDR3 has 16 residues. CDR1 is MNHNS, CDR2 SASEGT, per germline. After removal of 3 bases from V and 0 bases from J, the junction contained 7 bases not matched to a gene. The CDR3 protein is CASSDKGQALSYEQYF. CDR3 nucleotide sequence: TGTGCCAGCAGTGACAAGGGACAGGCTCTCTCCTACGAGCAGTACTTC.

This chain connects TRBV28 to TRBJ1-2, with no clear D. Germline V lookup: CDR1 MDHEN, CDR2 SYDVKM. The CDR3 is made up of 11 amino acids. Trimming stripped 6 bases from V and 6 bases from J, with 8 bases between. The CDR3 here is CASSAEDGYTF. CDR3 coding DNA: TGTGCCAGCAGCGCGGAAGATGGCTACACCTTC.

This clonotype occurred many times. The rearrangement uses TRBV6-1 and TRBJ1-1; D unresolved. Germline V lookup: CDR1 MNHNS, CDR2 SASEGT. There are 13 residues in the CDR3. Trimming removed 7 bases at V and 0 bases at J, with 9 bases between. Here the CDR3 reads CASMLRLNTEAFF. Written as DNA, the CDR3 is TGTGCCAGCATGCTCAGGTTGAACACTGAAGCTTTCTTT.